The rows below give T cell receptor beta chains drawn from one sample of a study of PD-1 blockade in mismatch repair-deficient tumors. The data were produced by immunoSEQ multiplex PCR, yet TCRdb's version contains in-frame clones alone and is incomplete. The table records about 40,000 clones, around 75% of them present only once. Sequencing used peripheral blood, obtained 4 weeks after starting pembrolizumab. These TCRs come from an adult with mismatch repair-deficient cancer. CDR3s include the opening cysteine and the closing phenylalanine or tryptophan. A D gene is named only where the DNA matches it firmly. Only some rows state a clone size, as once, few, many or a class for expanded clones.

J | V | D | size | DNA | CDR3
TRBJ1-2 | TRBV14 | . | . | TGTGCCAGCAGCCAGGGAGTGAGCGGCTACACCTTC | CASSQGVSGYTF
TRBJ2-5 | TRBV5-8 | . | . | TGTGCCAGCGAAGCTCTCGAGGAGACCCAGTACTTC | CASEALEETQYF
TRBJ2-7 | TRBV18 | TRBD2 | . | TGTGCCAGCTCAAAACCTGGGACTAGCAACTACGAGCAGTACTTC | CASSKPGTSNYEQYF
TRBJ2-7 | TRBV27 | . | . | TGTGCCAGCAGTTTATTGGGGGGCGAGCAGTACTTC | CASSLLGGEQYF
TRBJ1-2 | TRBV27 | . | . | TGTGCCAGCAGTTTATTCAGGGGTGGAGGCTACACCTTC | CASSLFRGGGYTF
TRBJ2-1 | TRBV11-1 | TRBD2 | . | TGTGCCAGCAGCCCAGCGGGAGCCGCGCGTGAGCAGTTCTTC | CASSPAGAAREQFF
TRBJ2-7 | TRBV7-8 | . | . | TGTGCCAGCAGCCCCCGCTTGAGGTACGAGCAGTACTTC | CASSPRLRYEQYF
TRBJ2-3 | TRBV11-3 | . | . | TGTGCCAGCAGCTTAGAGGGCCTCCCGGGCACAGATACGCAGTATTTT | CASSLEGLPGTDTQYF
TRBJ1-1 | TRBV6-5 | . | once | TGTGCCAGCAGTTCCTACAGGAGTGAAGCTTTCTTT | CASSSYRSEAFF
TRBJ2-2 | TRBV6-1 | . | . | TGTGCCAGCAGTAGGACTTACCTGAACACCGGGGAGCTGTTTTTT | CASSRTYLNTGELFF
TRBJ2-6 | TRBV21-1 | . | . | TGTGCCAGCCCCTGGGGGGCCAACGTCCTGACTTTC | CASPWGANVLTF
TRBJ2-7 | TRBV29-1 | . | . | TGCAGCGTTTCGACTTGGGTCCGCGAGCAGTACTTC | CSVSTWVREQYF
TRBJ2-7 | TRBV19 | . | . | TGTGCCAGTAGTCCGCCGGGGCCCTCAGACTCTGCACGCTACGAGCAGTACTTC | CASSPPGPSDSARYEQYF
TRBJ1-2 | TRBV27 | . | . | TGTGCCAGCAGTTTCTCCGAAAGCAGCTACTATGGCTACACCTTC | CASSFSESSYYGYTF
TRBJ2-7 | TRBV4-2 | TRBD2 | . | TGTGCCAGCAGCCAAGGGCCTGGGGCGGGAGTGAGACCCGAGCAGTACTTC | CASSQGPGAGVRPEQYF
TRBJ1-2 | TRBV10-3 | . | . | TGTGCCATCAGTGGGGGCAGGGCGCCTGAGTATGGCTACACCTTC | CAISGGRAPEYGYTF
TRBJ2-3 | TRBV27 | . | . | TGTGCCAGCAGTCCCTACGGACCTTATACGCAGTATTTT | CASSPYGPYTQYF
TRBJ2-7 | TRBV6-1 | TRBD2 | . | TGTGCCAGTGTGTCCGGTAGCGGGCCTTACGAGCAGTACTTC | CASVSGSGPYEQYF
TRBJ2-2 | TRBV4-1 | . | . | TGCGCCAGCAGCCAAGGGGTTCAGCGGACCTCGACCGGGGAGCTGTTTTTT | CASSQGVQRTSTGELFF
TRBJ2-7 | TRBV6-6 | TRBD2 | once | TGTGCCAGCAGTTCCTCACTTGGGGCGGGGGGCTACGAGCAGTACTTC | CASSSSLGAGGYEQYF
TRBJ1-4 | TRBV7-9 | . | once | TGTGCCAGCAGCCGACATCTTTCAACTAATGAAAAACTGTTTTTT | CASSRHLSTNEKLFF
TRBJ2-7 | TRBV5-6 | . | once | TGTGCCAGCAGCTCGGGACTCACAGCCTACGAGCAGTACTTC | CASSSGLTAYEQYF
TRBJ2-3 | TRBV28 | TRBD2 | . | TGTGCCAGCAGTTTAAGGTCGGGGGGGGTAACAGATACGCAGTATTTT | CASSLRSGGVTDTQYF
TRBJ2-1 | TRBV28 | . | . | TGTGCCAGCAGTCCAAGCGGGCTAACCTATACGGGTGAGCAGTTCTTC | CASSPSGLTYTGEQFF
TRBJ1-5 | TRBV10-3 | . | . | TGTGCCATCAGTGAATGGGGGTCTCAGCCCCAGCATTTT | CAISEWGSQPQHF
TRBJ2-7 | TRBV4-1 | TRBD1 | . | TGCGCCAGCAGCCACGGGGGACAGGGGGTCTACGAGCAGTACTTC | CASSHGGQGVYEQYF
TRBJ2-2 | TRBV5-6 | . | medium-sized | TGTGCCAGCAGCCAGGGCGACACCGGGGAGCTGTTTTTT | CASSQGDTGELFF
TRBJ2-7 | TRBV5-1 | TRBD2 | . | TGCGCCAGCAGCCCTAGCGGTTGGGGGAACGAGCAGTACTTC | CASSPSGWGNEQYF
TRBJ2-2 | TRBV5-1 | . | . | TGCGCCAGCAGCTTGGAGCAGAACTGGGACACCGGGGAGCTGTTTTTT | CASSLEQNWDTGELFF
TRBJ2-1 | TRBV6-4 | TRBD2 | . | TGTGCCAGCAGTGACGGGGCTAGCGGGAATTTCCGTGAGCAGTTCTTC | CASSDGASGNFREQFF
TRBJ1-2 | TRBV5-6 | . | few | TGTGCCAGCAGCTTGGAGGGTTTTAACGGATATGGCTACACCTTC | CASSLEGFNGYGYTF
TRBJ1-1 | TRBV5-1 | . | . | TGCGCCAGCAGCTTGGTGGATAACACTGAAGCTTTCTTT | CASSLVDNTEAFF
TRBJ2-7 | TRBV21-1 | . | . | TGTGCCAGCAGCCCCGGGCAGGGGGCACACTACGAGCAGTACTTC | CASSPGQGAHYEQYF
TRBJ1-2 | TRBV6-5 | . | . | TGTGCCAGCAGTTACGCCCAGGGAGGGAACTATGGCTACACCTTC | CASSYAQGGNYGYTF
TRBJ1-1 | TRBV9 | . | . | TGTGCCAGCAGCGTAGAGGTGACATTGGCGAACACTGAAGCTTTCTTT | CASSVEVTLANTEAFF
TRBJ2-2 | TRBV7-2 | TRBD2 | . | TGTGCCAGCAGCTCCACTAGCGGTAACACCGGGGAGCTGTTTTTT | CASSSTSGNTGELFF
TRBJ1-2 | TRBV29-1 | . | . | TGCAGCGTTGGAACCCCGTATCCGGGTTACTATGGCTACACCTTC | CSVGTPYPGYYGYTF
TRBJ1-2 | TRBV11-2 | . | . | TGTGCCAGCAGCCCGTATAAGAGGGCTTATGGCTACACCTTC | CASSPYKRAYGYTF
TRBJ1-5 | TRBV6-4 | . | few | TGTGCCAGCAGTGAGGGTAGCAATCAGCCCCAGCATTTT | CASSEGSNQPQHF
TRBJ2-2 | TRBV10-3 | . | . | TGTGCCACCTCGAGGGACGGCGGGGAGCTGTTTTTT | CATSRDGGELFF
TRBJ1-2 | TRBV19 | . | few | TGTGCCAGTAGTATGCGGGGAGATAACTATGGCTACACCTTC | CASSMRGDNYGYTF
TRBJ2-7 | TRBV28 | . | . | TGTGCCAGCAGTTTGTTCGGGGTTACCTACGAGCAGTACTTC | CASSLFGVTYEQYF
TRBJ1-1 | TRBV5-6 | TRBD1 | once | TGTGCCAGCAGCTTGGCCAGGGGGCCCGATTGGGCTGAAGCTTTCTTT | CASSLARGPDWAEAFF
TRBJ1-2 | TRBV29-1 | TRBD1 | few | TGCAGCGTTGAAGAAAGGACAGGGGCATATGGCTACACCTTC | CSVEERTGAYGYTF